These 17 T cell receptor beta chains originate from one sample sequenced in a study of cytomegalovirus exposure and HLA in healthy donors. In the PCR, 60 Vbeta and 13 Jbeta primers were used. Measured with immunoSEQ multiplex PCR; TCRdb has only the in-frame clones, and not every one. Of 130,000 or so clones in the sample, 74% were seen once. Sequencing was carried out using PBMCs. Receptor source: a male donor in good health and CMV-seronegative.

This sequence joins TRBV18 and TRBJ2-3, with D perhaps matching TRBD2 (7 bases). The CDR3 has 16 amino acids. With 4 bases removed from V and 2 bases from J, the gap between germline ends came to 16 bases. From germline, CDR1 is KGHSH and CDR2 LQKENI. CDR3: CASSLREGGATDTQYF. The CDR3 bases are TGTGCCAGCTCACTCCGCGAGGGGGGGGCCACAGATACGCAGTATTTT.

This clone has more than one count but fewer than ten. The chain employs TRBV20-1 and TRBJ2-1; the D is unclear. This CDR3 is built from 11 residues. The V end was cut by 2 bases, the J end by 4 bases, with 3 bases between. Germline V lookup: CDR1 DFQATT, CDR2 SNEGSKA (reference sequence). The CDR3, as DNA: TGCAGTGCTAGACCATACAATGAGCAGTTCTTC. It is translated as CSARPYNEQFF.

The V and J genes are TRBV28 and TRBJ2-7; TRBD2 matches 14 bases. This CDR3 contains 16 residues. Trimming took 4 bases from V and 2 from J; bases not matched to a gene: 4. Germline assignment: CDR1 MDHEN and CDR2 SYDVKM. The CDR3 DNA reads as TGTGCCAGCAGTTCCCGGACTAGCGGGAGGCCCTACGAGCAGTACTTC. Residues: CASSSRTSGRPYEQYF. The full variable domain, with the rest looked up from reference TRBV28 and TRBJ2-7, is DVKVTQSSRYLVKRTGEKVFLECVQDMDHENMFWYRQDPGLGLRLIYFSYDVKMKEKGDIPEGYSVSREKKERFSLILESASTNQTSMYLCASSSRTSGRPYEQYFGPGTRLTVT.

This clone was seen a handful of times. This sequence joins TRBV5-1 and TRBJ2-5; TRBD2 matches 14 bases. The V gene end was trimmed by 4 bases and the J gene end by 4 bases; junction bases not matched to a gene: 9. This CDR3 comprises 17 residues. Germline assignment: CDR1 SGHRS and CDR2 YFSETQ. For the CDR3, the DNA is TGCGCCAGCAGCCCGGGACTAGCGGGAGTTAGGATAGAGACCCAGTACTTC. Translating it yields CASSPGLAGVRIETQYF.

The rearrangement links TRBV5-1 to TRBJ2-5, with TRBD2 matching over 9 bases. V dropped 4 bases and J dropped 4; count of bases not matched to a gene: 8. The CDR3 sequence is 15 residues long. Germline V CDR1 and CDR2: SGHRS, YFSETQ. CDR3 loop: CASSKVAGDRETQYF. The CDR3 DNA reads TGCGCCAGCAGCAAGGTAGCGGGAGATAGAGAGACCCAGTACTTC.

This clone has just one count. The V gene is TRBV4-1, the J gene TRBJ2-7, with 8 bases fitting TRBD2. This CDR3 has 16 residues. With 2 bases clipped from V and 1 base from J, the junction kept 7 bases outside the gene matches. Germline lookup yields CDR1 MGHRA and CDR2 YSYEKL. In DNA form, the CDR3 reads TGCGCCAGCAGCCAACCAACTAGCGGAAAGTCCTACGAGCAGTACTTC. Its protein product is CASSQPTSGKSYEQYF.

The V gene is TRBV2, the J gene TRBJ1-2, with TRBD1 as a possible D gene (5 bases). The V gene lost 3 bases and the J gene lost 0 bases, with 17 bases spanning the gap. This CDR3 is built from 17 residues. Germline V gene sequence: CDR1 SNHLY, CDR2 FYNNEI. CDR3 amino acids: CASSDPALTETNYGYTF. DNA of the CDR3: TGTGCCAGCAGTGATCCAGCCCTGACAGAAACTAACTATGGCTACACCTTC.

The V and J genes are TRBV28 and TRBJ1-2; 8 bases map to TRBD1. V dropped 10 bases and J dropped 6; count of bases not matched to a gene: 19. Germline lookup yields CDR1 MDHEN and CDR2 SYDVKM. The CDR3 extends over 16 amino acids. CDR3 DNA sequence: TGTGCCACGGGGCCCCCGACAGGGGCTAGACGTGATGGCTACACCTTC. Its translation: CATGPPTGARRDGYTF.

J is TRBJ2-1 and V is TRBV15, with TRBD2 as a possible D gene (6 bases). The V end was cut by 8 bases, the J end by 8 bases, with 19 bases between. Germline V gene lookup returns CDR1 LNHNV and CDR2 YYDKDF (reference sequence). This CDR3 is built from 14 residues. CDR3 coding DNA: TGTGCCACCTCGCTTTGGACTAACGGGGATGAGCAGTTCTTC. Its protein product is CATSLWTNGDEQFF.

This chain connects TRBV20-1 to TRBJ1-2; 11 nucleotides agree with TRBD1. Trimming at V came to 6 bases and at J to 8 bases, leaving 2 bases not matched to a gene. The length of the CDR3 is 11 residues. The germline gives CDR1 DFQATT, CDR2 SNEGSKA (reference sequence). CDR3 sequence: CSAGTGGGYTF. The CDR3 DNA reads as TGCAGTGCCGGGACAGGGGGAGGCTACACCTTC.

The chain links TRBV4-3 to TRBJ1-4, with D perhaps matching TRBD1 (6 bases). This CDR3 contains 16 residues. Germline V gene data show CDR1 as LGHNA and CDR2 as YSLEER. V was pared by 0 bases and J by 7 bases, with 15 bases between. CDR3 region: CASSQDLRGTGEKLFF. The CDR3 bases are TGCGCCAGCAGCCAAGATCTGAGGGGGACGGGTGAAAAACTGTTTTTT.

The chain recombines TRBV6-6 with TRBJ2-7, with D possibly TRBD2 on 5 matching bases. The CDR3 extends over 13 amino acids. V shed 7 bases and J shed 3 bases, with 13 bases lying between them. The germline gives CDR1 MNHNY, CDR2 SVGAGI (reference sequence). Here the CDR3 DNA reads TGTGCCAGCACCATCGGGGTGCTCTACGAGCAGTACTTC. This encodes CASTIGVLYEQYF.

The chain recombines TRBV7-9 with TRBJ2-7; D gene ambiguous. Germline assignment: CDR1 SEHNR and CDR2 FQNEAQ (reference sequence). V was trimmed by 5 bases and J by 6 bases, leaving 11 bases between them. The length of the CDR3 is 12 residues. The CDR3 loop reads CASSPSLGEQYF. CDR3 sequence (DNA): TGTGCCAGCAGCCCTAGTCTGGGCGAGCAGTACTTC.

This chain uses TRBV19 with TRBJ1-5; D may be TRBD1 (5 bases). The CDR3 length is 16 residues. Germline CDR1 and CDR2: LNHDA and SQIVND (reference sequence). V gave up 3 bases and J gave up 9 bases, with 21 bases separating them. The CDR3 DNA reads TGTGCCAGTAGTATGGTTTCATGGGAGGGGACGGGGCCCCAGCATTTT. Translated, it gives CASSMVSWEGTGPQHF.

CDR3 sequence reads: CASSIWGGSYEQYF. The CDR3 DNA reads as TGCGCCAGCAGCATTTGGGGGGGCTCCTACGAGCAGTACTTC. The chain carries TRBV4-3 and TRBJ2-7, with 7 bases matching TRBD2. CDR3 length equals 14 residues. The V gene's germline CDR1 is LGHNA and CDR2 YSLEER. Trimming took 5 bases from V and 0 from J; bases not matched to a gene: 4.

The chain is built from TRBV25-1 and TRBJ1-5; a possible D gene is TRBD1 (5 bases). The CDR3 is 15 amino acids. Germline V lookup: CDR1 MGHDK, CDR2 SYGVNS. V was cut by 1 base and J by 7 bases, with 14 bases left in between. CDR3 residues: CASSESVGGGQPQHF. The CDR3, as DNA: TGTGCCAGCAGTGAATCAGTTGGGGGGGGGCAGCCCCAGCATTTT. Based on the CDR3 plus reference TRBV25-1 and TRBJ1-5, the full variable domain is EADIYQTPRYLVIGTGKKITLECSQTMGHDKMYWYQQDPGMELHLIHYSYGVNSTEKGDLSSESTVSRIRTEHFPLTLESARPSHTSQYLCASSESVGGGQPQHFGDGTRLSIL.

J is TRBJ2-7 and V is TRBV7-2; D is perhaps TRBD2 (6 bases). Trimming shortened V by 2 bases and J by 1 base, and 12 bases separated the two germline ends. The CDR3 extends over 15 amino acids. Germline values: CDR1 SGHTA, CDR2 FQGNSA. The CDR3 reads CASSLRVGRSYEQYF. CDR3 nucleotides: TGTGCCAGCAGCTTAAGGGTGGGGAGGTCCTACGAGCAGTACTTC.